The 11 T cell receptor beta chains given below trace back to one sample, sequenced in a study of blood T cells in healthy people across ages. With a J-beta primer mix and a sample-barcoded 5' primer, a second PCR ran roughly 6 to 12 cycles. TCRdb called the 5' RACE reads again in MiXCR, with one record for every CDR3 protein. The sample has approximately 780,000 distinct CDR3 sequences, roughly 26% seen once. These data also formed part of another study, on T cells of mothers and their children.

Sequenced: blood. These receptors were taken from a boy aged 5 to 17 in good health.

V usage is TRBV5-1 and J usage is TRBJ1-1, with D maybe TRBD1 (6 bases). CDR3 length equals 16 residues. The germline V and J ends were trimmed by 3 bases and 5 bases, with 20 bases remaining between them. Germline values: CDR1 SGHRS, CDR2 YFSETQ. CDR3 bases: TGCGCCAGCAGCTCGGAAGGGGGGTCACTGCGGACTGAAGCTTTCTTT. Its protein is CASSSEGGSLRTEAFF.

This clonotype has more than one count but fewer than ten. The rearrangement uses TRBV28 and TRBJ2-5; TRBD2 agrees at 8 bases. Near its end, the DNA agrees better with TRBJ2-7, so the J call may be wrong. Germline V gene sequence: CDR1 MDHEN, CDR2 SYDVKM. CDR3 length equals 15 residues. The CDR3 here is CASSGGEAPSYEQYF. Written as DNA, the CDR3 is TGTGCCAGCAGCGGGGGGGAGGCCCCCTCCTACGAGCAGTACTTC.

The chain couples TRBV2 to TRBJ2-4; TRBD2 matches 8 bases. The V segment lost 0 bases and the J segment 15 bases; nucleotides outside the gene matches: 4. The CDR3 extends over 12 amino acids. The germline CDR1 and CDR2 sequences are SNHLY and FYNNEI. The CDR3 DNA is TGTGCCAGCAGTGAAGCGCGGGGGGAACTGTACTTC. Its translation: CASSEARGELYF.

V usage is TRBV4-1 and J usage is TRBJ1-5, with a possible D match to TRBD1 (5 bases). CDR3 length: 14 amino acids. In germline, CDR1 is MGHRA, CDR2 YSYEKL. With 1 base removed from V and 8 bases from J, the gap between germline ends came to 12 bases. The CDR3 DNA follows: TGCGCCAGCAGCCAAGTTCGACAGACGGAGCCCCAGCATTTT. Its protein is CASSQVRQTEPQHF.

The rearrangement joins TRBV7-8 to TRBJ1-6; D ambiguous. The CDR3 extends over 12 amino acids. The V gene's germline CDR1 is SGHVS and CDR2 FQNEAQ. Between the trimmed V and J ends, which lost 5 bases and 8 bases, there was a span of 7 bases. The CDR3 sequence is CASSVSDSPLHF. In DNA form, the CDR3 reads TGTGCCAGCAGCGTATCTGATTCACCCCTCCACTTT.

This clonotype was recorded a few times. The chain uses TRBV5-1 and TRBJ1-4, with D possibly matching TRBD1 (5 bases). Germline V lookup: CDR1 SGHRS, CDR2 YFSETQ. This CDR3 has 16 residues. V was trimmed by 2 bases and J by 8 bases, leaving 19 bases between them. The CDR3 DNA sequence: TGCGCCAGCAGCTTAAACCCAGGGAGGGAAGGAGAAAAACTGTTTTTT. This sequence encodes CASSLNPGREGEKLFF.

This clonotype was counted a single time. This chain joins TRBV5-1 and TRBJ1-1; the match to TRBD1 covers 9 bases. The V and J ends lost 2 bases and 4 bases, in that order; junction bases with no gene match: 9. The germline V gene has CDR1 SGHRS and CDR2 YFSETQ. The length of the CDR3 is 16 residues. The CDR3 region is CASSFHRGRDRTEAFF. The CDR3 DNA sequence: TGCGCCAGCAGCTTTCACAGGGGGCGGGATCGCACTGAAGCTTTCTTT.

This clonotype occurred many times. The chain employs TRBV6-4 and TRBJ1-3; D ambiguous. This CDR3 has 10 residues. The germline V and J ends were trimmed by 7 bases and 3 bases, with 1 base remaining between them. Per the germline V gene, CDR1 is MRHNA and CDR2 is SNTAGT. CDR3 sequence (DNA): TGTGCCAGCAATGGAAACACCATATATTTT. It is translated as CASNGNTIYF.

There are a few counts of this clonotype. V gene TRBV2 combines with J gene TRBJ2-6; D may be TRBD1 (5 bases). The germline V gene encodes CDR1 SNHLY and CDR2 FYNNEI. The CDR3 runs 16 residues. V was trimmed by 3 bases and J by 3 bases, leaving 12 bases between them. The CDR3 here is CASSESQGGGANVLTF. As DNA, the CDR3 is TGTGCCAGCAGTGAGTCGCAGGGCGGTGGGGCCAACGTCCTGACTTTC.

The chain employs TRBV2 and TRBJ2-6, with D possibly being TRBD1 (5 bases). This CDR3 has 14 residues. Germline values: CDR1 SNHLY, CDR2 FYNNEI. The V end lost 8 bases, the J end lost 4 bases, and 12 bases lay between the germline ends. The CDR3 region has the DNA TGTGCCAGCTCCAGGGAATGGGGGGCCAACGTCCTGACTTTC. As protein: CASSREWGANVLTF. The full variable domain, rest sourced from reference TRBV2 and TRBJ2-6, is EPEVTQTPSHQVTQMGQEVILRCVPISNHLYFYWYRQILGQKVEFLVSFYNNEISEKSEIFDDQFSVERPDGSNFTLKIRSTKLEDSAMYFCASSREWGANVLTFGAGSRLTVL.

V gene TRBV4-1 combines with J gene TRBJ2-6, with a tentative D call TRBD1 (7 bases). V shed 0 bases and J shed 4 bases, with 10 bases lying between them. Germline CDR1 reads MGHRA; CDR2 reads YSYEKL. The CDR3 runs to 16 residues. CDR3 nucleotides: TGCGCCAGCAGCCAAGAGGAGGGGGCCGGGGCCAACGTCCTGACTTTC. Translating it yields CASSQEEGAGANVLTF.